The clone carrying this TCR beta chain was observed a single time. No antigen is known for it. These data belong to a study of shared clonotypes between healthy human individuals. Using immunoSEQ multiplex PCR, the repertoire was profiled, and TCRdb retains in-frame clones only, with some absent. The table shows some 2,500,000 clones, with 85% to 95% occurring only once. The V gene's germline CDR1 is SGHAT and CDR2 FQNNGV. V lost 2 bases to trimming and J lost 0 bases, with 10 bases between them. This CDR3 comprises 16 residues. Study-level findings and limits: Rarefaction revealed incomplete sorted-subset sequencing despite large depth. Estimated richness values were generally larger in naive subsets than in memory subsets. Tissues were not sampled, only blood, and their repertoires likely differ.

The sequence derives from a man aged 18 to 29 in good health. Some clones in this sample may be carry-over from other donors' samples. Sequenced input: naive CD4+ T cells from PBMCs. Subset denoted: CD45RA+ positively selected. This sequence joins TRBV11-2 and TRBJ2-2, with D uncertain. The CDR3 sequence is CASSLRRQANTGELFF. The CDR3, as DNA: TGTGCCAGCAGCTTAAGGCGGCAAGCGAACACCGGGGAGCTGTTTTTT. Complete variable domain (other parts from reference TRBV11-2 and TRBJ2-2): EAGVAQSPRYKIIEKRQSVAFWCNPISGHATLYWYQQILGQGPKLLIQFQNNGVVDDSQLPKDRFSAERLKGVDSTLKIQPAKLEDSAVYLCASSLRRQANTGELFFGEGSRLTVL.